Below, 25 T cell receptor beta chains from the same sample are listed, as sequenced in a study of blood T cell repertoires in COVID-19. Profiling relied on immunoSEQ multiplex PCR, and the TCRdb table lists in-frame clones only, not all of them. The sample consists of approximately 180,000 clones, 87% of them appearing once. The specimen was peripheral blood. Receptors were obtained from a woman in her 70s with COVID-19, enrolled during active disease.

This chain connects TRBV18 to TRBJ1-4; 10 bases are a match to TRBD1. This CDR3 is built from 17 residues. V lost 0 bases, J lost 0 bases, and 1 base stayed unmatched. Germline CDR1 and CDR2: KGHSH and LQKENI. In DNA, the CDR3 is TGTGCCAGCTCACCACCGGACAGGGGGACAACTAATGAAAAACTGTTTTTT. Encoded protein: CASSPPDRGTTNEKLFF.

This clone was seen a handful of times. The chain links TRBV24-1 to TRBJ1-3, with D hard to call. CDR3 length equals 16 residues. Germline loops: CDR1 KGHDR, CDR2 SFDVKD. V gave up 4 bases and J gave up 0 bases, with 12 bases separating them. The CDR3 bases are TGTGCCACCAGTGACCCAGAGGGCAGCTCTGGAAACACCATATATTTT. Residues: CATSDPEGSSGNTIYF.

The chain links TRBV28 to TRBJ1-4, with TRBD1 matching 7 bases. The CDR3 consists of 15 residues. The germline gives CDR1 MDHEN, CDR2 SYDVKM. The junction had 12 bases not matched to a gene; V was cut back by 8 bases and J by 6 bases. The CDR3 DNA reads TGTGCCAGCCAAACTCCGGGACAGAGAGATGAAAAACTGTTTTTT. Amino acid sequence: CASQTPGQRDEKLFF.

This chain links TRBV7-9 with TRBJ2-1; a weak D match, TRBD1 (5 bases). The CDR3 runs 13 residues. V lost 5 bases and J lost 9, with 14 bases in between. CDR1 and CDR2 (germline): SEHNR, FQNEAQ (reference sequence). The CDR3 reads CASSPSGMGEQFF. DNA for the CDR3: TGTGCCAGCAGCCCCTCAGGGATGGGTGAGCAGTTCTTC.

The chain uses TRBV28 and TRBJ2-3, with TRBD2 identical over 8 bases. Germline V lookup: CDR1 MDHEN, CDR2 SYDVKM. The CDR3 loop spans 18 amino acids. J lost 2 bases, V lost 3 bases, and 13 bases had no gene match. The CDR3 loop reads CASSFREGRIGYTDTQYF. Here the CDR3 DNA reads TGTGCCAGCAGTTTCCGGGAGGGCCGGATCGGGTACACAGATACGCAGTATTTT.

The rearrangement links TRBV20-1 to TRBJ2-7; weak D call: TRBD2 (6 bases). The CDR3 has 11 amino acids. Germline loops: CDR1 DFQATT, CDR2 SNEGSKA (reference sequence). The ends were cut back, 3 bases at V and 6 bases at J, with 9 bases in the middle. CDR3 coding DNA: TGCAGTGCTAGTCAGGGAGGCGAGCAGTACTTC. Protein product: CSASQGGEQYF.

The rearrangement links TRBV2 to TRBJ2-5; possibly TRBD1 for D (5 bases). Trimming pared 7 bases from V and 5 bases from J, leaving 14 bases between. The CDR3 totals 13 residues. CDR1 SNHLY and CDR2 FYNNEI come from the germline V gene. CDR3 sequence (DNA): TGTGCCAGCAACACAGGACCCCAGGAGACCCAGTACTTC. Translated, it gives CASNTGPQETQYF.

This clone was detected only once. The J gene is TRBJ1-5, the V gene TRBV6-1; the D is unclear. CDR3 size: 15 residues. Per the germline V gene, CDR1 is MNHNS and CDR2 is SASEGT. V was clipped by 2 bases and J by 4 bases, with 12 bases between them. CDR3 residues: CASSEWLTGNQPQHF. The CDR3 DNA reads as TGTGCCAGCAGTGAATGGTTAACGGGGAATCAGCCCCAGCATTTT.

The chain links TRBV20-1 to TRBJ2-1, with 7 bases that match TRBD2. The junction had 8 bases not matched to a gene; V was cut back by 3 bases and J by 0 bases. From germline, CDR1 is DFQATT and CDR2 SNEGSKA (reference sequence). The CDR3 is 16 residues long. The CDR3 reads CSASRGEGGSYNEQFF. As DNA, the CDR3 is TGCAGTGCTAGTCGCGGGGAGGGAGGCTCCTACAATGAGCAGTTCTTC.

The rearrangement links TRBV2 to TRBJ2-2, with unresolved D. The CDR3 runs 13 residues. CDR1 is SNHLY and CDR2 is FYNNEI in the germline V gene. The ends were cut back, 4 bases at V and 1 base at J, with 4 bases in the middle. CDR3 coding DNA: TGTGCCAGCAGTGCCCAGAACACCGGGGAGCTGTTTTTT. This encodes CASSAQNTGELFF. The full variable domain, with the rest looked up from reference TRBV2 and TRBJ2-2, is EPEVTQTPSHQVTQMGQEVILRCVPISNHLYFYWYRQILGQKVEFLVSFYNNEISEKSEIFDDQFSVERPDGSNFTLKIRSTKLEDSAMYFCASSAQNTGELFFGEGSRLTVL.

CDR3 sequence (DNA): TGTGCCAGCAGCCAAGGGCGGGACGCGTCCTACGAGCAGTACTTC. Protein: CASSQGRDASYEQYF. The V gene is TRBV4-2, the J gene TRBJ2-7, with D possibly matching TRBD2 (6 bases). This CDR3 has 15 residues. Trimming removed 1 base from V and 1 base from J, with 11 bases in between. The germline gives CDR1 LGHNA, CDR2 YNFKEQ.

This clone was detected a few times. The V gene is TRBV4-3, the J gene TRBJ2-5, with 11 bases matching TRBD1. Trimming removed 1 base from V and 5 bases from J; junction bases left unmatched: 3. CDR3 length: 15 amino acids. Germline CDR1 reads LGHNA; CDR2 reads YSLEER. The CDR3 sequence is CASSQGTGGFETQYF. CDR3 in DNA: TGCGCCAGCAGCCAAGGGACAGGGGGCTTTGAGACCCAGTACTTC.

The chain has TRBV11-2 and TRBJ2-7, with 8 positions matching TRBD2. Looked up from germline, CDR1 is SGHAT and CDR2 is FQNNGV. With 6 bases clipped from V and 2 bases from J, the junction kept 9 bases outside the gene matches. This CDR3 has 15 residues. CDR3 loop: CASSRSGGLTYEQYF. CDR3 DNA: TGTGCCAGCAGTAGAAGCGGGGGACTAACCTACGAGCAGTACTTC.

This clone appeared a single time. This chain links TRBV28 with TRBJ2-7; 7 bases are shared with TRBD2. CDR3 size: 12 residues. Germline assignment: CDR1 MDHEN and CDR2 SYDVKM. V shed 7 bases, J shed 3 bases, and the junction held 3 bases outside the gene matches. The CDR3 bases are TGTGCCAGCACTCGCGGGAGCTACGAGCAGTACTTC. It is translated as CASTRGSYEQYF.

CDR3 DNA: TGTGCCTGGAGCCTCAGGAGGACCACAGATACGCAGTATTTT. Amino acids: CAWSLRRTTDTQYF. The V and J genes are TRBV30 and TRBJ2-3; TRBD2 might be the D (5 bases). Germline-derived CDR1 and CDR2 are GTSNPN and SVGIG (reference sequence). CDR3 size: 14 residues. The germline V and J ends were trimmed by 3 bases and 2 bases, with 12 bases remaining between them.

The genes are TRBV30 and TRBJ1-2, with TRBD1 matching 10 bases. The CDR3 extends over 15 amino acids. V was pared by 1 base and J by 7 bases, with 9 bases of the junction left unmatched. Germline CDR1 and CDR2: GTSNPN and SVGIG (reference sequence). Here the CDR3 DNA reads TGTGCCTGGAGTGCGGTTAGACAGGGGGCAGGTGGCTACACCTTC. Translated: CAWSAVRQGAGGYTF.

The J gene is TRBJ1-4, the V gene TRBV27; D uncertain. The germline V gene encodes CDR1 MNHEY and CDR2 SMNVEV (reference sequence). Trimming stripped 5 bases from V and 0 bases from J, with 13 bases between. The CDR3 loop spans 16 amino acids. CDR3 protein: CASSPSDTSTNEKLFF. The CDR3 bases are TGTGCCAGCAGTCCCTCCGACACCTCAACTAATGAAAAACTGTTTTTT.

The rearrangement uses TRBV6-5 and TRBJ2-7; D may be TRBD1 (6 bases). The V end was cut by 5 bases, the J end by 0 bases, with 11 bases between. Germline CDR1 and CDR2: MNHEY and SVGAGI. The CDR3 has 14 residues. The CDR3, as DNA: TGTGCCAGCAGTCGGACAGTCAGCTCCTACGAGCAGTACTTC. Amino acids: CASSRTVSSYEQYF.

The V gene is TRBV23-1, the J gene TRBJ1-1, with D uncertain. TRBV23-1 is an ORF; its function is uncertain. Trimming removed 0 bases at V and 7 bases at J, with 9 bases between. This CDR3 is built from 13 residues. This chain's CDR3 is CASSQSRGDEAFF. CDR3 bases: TGCGCCAGCAGTCAATCTCGGGGAGATGAAGCTTTCTTT.

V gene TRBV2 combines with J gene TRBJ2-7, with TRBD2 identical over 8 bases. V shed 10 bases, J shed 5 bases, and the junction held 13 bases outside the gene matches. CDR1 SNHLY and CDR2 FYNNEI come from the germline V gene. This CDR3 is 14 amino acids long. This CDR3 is CANKPGLGVNEQYF. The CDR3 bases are TGTGCCAACAAACCGGGACTAGGAGTCAACGAGCAGTACTTC.

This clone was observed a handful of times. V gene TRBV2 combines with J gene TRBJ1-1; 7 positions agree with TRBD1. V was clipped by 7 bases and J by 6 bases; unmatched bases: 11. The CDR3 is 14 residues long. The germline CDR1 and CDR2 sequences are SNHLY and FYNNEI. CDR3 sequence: CASKTGRSAPEAFF. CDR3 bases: TGTGCCAGCAAGACAGGGAGGTCGGCCCCTGAAGCTTTCTTT. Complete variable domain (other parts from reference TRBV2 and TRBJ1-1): EPEVTQTPSHQVTQMGQEVILRCVPISNHLYFYWYRQILGQKVEFLVSFYNNEISEKSEIFDDQFSVERPDGSNFTLKIRSTKLEDSAMYFCASKTGRSAPEAFFGQGTRLTVV.

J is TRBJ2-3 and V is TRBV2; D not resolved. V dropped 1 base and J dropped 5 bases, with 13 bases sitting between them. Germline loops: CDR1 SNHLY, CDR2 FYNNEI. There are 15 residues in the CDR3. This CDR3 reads CASSEGPSRVDTQYF. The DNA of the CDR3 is TGTGCCAGCAGTGAAGGACCGTCTCGGGTAGATACGCAGTATTTT.

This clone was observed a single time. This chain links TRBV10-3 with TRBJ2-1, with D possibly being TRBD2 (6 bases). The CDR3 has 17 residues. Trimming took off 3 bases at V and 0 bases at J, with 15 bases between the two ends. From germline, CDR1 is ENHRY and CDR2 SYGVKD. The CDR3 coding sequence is TGTGCCATCAGTGATTCTTCAGCGACTAGCTCCTACAATGAGCAGTTCTTC. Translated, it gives CAISDSSATSSYNEQFF.

Here the CDR3 DNA reads TGCAGCGCCCTCGGGACAGCAGTCTACGAGCAGTACTTC. This gives the protein CSALGTAVYEQYF. This chain links TRBV29-1 with TRBJ2-7; 7 bases line up with TRBD1. With 7 bases clipped from V and 3 bases from J, the junction kept 9 bases outside the gene matches. Germline CDR1 is SQVTM and CDR2 is ANQGSEA. The CDR3 length is 13 residues.

This CDR3 reads CAISPLSGGTEAFF. CDR3 sequence (DNA): TGTGCCATCAGTCCCCTTTCGGGGGGAACTGAAGCTTTCTTT. V usage is TRBV10-3 and J usage is TRBJ1-1; possibly TRBD1 for D (5 bases). V lost 5 bases and J lost 5, with 15 bases in between. Germline CDR1 is ENHRY and CDR2 is SYGVKD. The CDR3 runs 14 residues.